The TCR beta chain under discussion was sequenced for a study of T-cell reconstitution after alpha-beta-depleted transplantation in children. Notes on the study in general: Surviving recipient cells, namely T cells and thymic progenitors, were the source of high day-60 TCRbeta diversity in some patients.

A TCRbeta library incorporating unique molecular identifiers was prepared. TCRdb fed the PCR reads into MiXCR, producing one record per CDR3 protein. The table has about a million distinct CDR3 sequences, roughly 29% seen once. In regard to this clonotype: Its cognate antigen is unknown.

The CDR3 has 16 residues. Germline CDR1 and CDR2: LGHDT and YNNKEL (reference sequence). The V segment lost 4 bases and the J segment 4 bases; nucleotides outside the gene matches: 9. The origin of this receptor is a boy younger than two who had a stem cell transplant for SCID, so the T cells may come from the graft donor. The chain is built from TRBV3-1 and TRBJ2-3, with 9 bases lining up with TRBD2. Sequences were derived from PBMCs, mostly from graft donor cells, sampled 360 days after TCRalphabeta/CD19-depleted stem cell transplant. This chain's CDR3 is CASSLAGGPSADTQYF. The CDR3, as DNA: TGTGCCAGCAGCCTGGCGGGGGGGCCTTCGGCAGATACGCAGTATTTT.